This T cell receptor beta chain was captured in a study of cytomegalovirus exposure and HLA in healthy donors (dated by TCRdb to between 2016 and 2019). With respect to the entire study: According to an earlier analysis of 550 to 750 of the donors, about 170 million T cells yielded 90 million to 140 million unique TCR beta sequences and 276 Gb of sequence data. An early release that covered some 630 HLA-typed donors contained approximately 300 gigabases of sequencing data and some 87 million unique TCR sequences. The genetic ancestry cluster associated with self-reported Caucasian donors included over 65% of the roughly 400 genotyped donors. The aim of the study was to test whether cataloging public T cell receptors could identify signatures of past pathogen exposure. The study profiled the T cell repertoires of hundreds of subjects by immunosequencing and related them to cytomegalovirus serostatus. Along with the approximately 700-subject first cohort, a separate validation cohort of around 110 different subjects was used. High-throughput TCR immunosequencing, statistical association of individual TCRs with disease status, and machine learning were combined to predict cytomegalovirus infection status. To study patterns of TCR occurrence, a later analysis re-analyzed previously published TCR beta repertoires from 666 donors and added high-resolution HLA genotyping. Rather than drawing on any new phenotypic data, the later analysis identified candidate immune exposures from TCR beta sequences and the way those sequences occurred across donors. In an earlier analysis of a few hundred of the donors, high-throughput TCR beta sequencing was used to judge whether each TCR beta V gene segment behaved as functional or pseudogenic. Donor age, sex, ethnicity and CMV serostatus were collected together with the repertoire data. A later genetic analysis took genome-wide SNP genotypes for about 55% of the 666 donors and used that subset as a discovery cohort. Every repertoire in the discovery cohort had been generated on one and the same sequencing platform. Both class I and class II loci were covered by HLA typing, at four-digit resolution. Typing coverage varied by locus: roughly 620-640 donors for A, B, C, DRB1 and DQB1; roughly 510 for DQA1; 600 to 610 for DPA1; 400 to 480 for DPB1. Roughly 5 DR-DQ haplotypes were handled as single units for association and clustering, since linkage in the cohort was strong. Among over 350 genotyped donors of the cohort, an average of approximately 230,000 unique TCR beta nucleotide sequences were sequenced per donor, around a sixth of them non-productive.

A word on this clone: What this receptor recognizes is not known. This may stem from a read error, because a much larger clone lies one nucleotide away.

Library preparation employed the immunoSEQ multiplex PCR assay. A mixture of 60 forward primers for TCR Vbeta segments and 13 reverse primers for TCR Jbeta segments was used in the multiplex PCR. The CDR3 region of rearranged TCR beta genes was amplified from genomic DNA by a multiplex PCR assay. The amplified TCR beta libraries were sequenced on the Illumina HiSeq System as 87-base-pair reads. Turning to the authors' computational methods: In a later analysis, some 80 million unique TCR beta chains were counted across the 650 to 750 repertoires, and about 10 million of these chains were shared by at least two donors. To remove PCR and sequencing errors, raw reads were error-corrected and collapsed into unique sequences using a nearest-neighbor algorithm that merged closely related sequences. Alignment of CDR3 sequences to IMGT reference sequences was used to assign V, D and J gene segments. For a sequence to be retained, a match of at least six nucleotides was required to both a V gene segment and a J gene segment. Rearrangements were classified as productive when the CDR3 lacked stop codons and remained in frame with V and J, and all other rearrangements were classified as non-productive. Following IMGT convention, CDR3 was defined as the stretch from the second conserved V-encoded cysteine up to the conserved J-encoded phenylalanine. Sequences without an unambiguous match to a single V gene segment were excluded from the earlier analysis of about 600 of the donors. An earlier analysis of a few hundred of the donors called V segments functional above 56.7% productive rearrangements and segregating when the between-donor standard deviation exceeded 5%. A statistical classification framework was developed to diagnose cytomegalovirus status using the catalog of TCR beta chain sequences. V and J gene assignment, in a later analysis, came from comparing TCR nucleotide sequences with IMGT/GENE-DB human TR gene sequences. The TCRdist pipeline was used in a later analysis to assign CDR3 sequences and most-parsimonious VDJ recombination scenarios. In a later analysis, each TCR beta chain was defined by its CDR3 amino acid sequence together with its V-gene family, and reads without a unique V-gene family were excluded. To address suspected cross-contamination and a sequencing artifact, a later analysis removed several hundred highly shared, low-generation-probability nucleotide sequences. For each public chain, a later analysis derived a clonal expansion index from normalized ranks of inferred template counts within each repertoire. In a later analysis, generation probabilities were computed using a VDJ recombination model fitted to out-of-frame rearrangements, and the results were checked against IGoR. In a later analysis, TCR-TCR, TCR-HLA and TCR-CMV co-occurrence was scored with hypergeometric tests, and a repertoire-size bias correction was applied to TCR pairs. A later analysis estimated false discovery rates by permuting HLA or CMV assignments 20 times. In a later analysis, co-occurring TCRs were grouped with DBSCAN, and TCRdist sequence similarity was added when clustering was performed within HLA-allele-positive subsets. Repertoires with fewer than 30,000 or more than 120,000 public chains, plus five repertoires with anomalous nucleotide sharing, were excluded from co-occurrence clustering. The clones in this table, taken by TCRdb from immuneACCESS, are in-frame only. Not every clone is retained; where verified, under half of the shortfall comes from an unresolved V gene, and the cause of the rest is unknown. V and J calls and clone size follow that table, whereas D and trimming were derived from the DNA. The sample profile shows hundreds of thousands of clones; roughly 80% of them were found once. The ten largest clones capture less than 4.5% of the sample.

Results the study describes overall, beyond this receptor: In a later analysis, most CMV-associated TCR beta chains were found to appear HLA-restricted, with HLA associations seemingly driven largely by CMV exposure. In a later analysis, several top co-occurrence clusters were reported to appear linked to parvovirus B19, influenza, CMV and Epstein-Barr virus. The authors suggested that the approach could potentially be extended to other disease states and immunological phenotypes. Roughly uniform sequencing depth across donors was assumed in presence/absence analyses, although this assumption may not hold. When HLA alleles, especially DR and DQ, strongly co-occurred, TCR associations were difficult to assign to individual alleles. According to a later analysis, TCR association rates differed among HLA loci, with DRB1 alleles showing the most associated TCRs and HLA-C alleles showing the fewest. Only TCR beta chains were sequenced in this cohort, and the absence of alpha or paired-chain data limited detectable features. A total of about 180 TCR beta chains were listed by the study as associated with cytomegalovirus. Linkage disequilibrium might explain the correlated functional status among segregating V segments, but an unknown experimental factor could not be ruled out. In an earlier analysis of about 540 of the donors, most TCR beta V segments were observed in productive rearrangements about 87% or about 30% of the time, broadly matching IMGT annotations. In a later genetic analysis, fewer N-insertions in productive TCRs were reported among donors in an Asian-associated ancestry cluster than the roughly 700-donor mean. Because the 87-base-pair reads could not distinguish some IMGT-functional V segments, including TRBV6-2 and TRBV6-3, those segments were excluded. The earlier analysis of almost 600 of the donors excluded some 15 rarely observed V segments, including chromosome 9 orphons, because counts were too low. A further reported finding was that TCR beta sequences accurately predicted the HLA-A and HLA-B alleles for most subjects in the first cohort. At a false discovery rate of 0.05, a later analysis linked approximately 18,000 TCR beta sequences to specific HLA alleles. Most TCR sequences were seen in very few donors, while some public TCRs were found in many individuals. A few of the identified cytomegalovirus-associated TCR beta chains were confirmed in vitro to be specific for cytomegalovirus antigens. HLA typing was unavailable for some donors at each locus, so association tests used only the typed subset. Immune exposure information for the cohort was limited to CMV serostatus. In both the original and validation cohorts, the classifier was reported to diagnose cytomegalovirus status with high specificity and sensitivity. In a later genetic analysis, a missense DCLRE1C variant was associated with V-gene and J-gene trimming of TCR beta chains, and the association was replicated in an independent cohort. A group of highly shared sequence variants was considered likely to be a technical artifact of the sequencing pipeline. In a later analysis, HLA-associated TCR beta chains showed more clonal expansion and lower generation probabilities than non-associated chains that were equally common.

The cohort consisted of 600 to 750 healthy bone marrow donors. At the time of sampling, all cohort members were nominally healthy, though unrecorded immune exposures were likely present. The donor was CMV seronegative and belonged to the group of under 400 seronegative cohort members. A peripheral blood sample was collected from each donor, and TCR beta sequencing was performed on peripheral blood mononuclear cells. Genomic DNA extraction from the blood cell samples was performed with the Qiagen DNeasy Blood Extraction Kit. CDR1 is given as SEHNR and CDR2 as FQNEAQ, both from the germline V gene (reference sequence). V trim: 5 bases; J trim: 0 bases; unmatched bases: 0. The CDR3 sequence holds 15 residues, the cysteine and phenylalanine included. Just CDR3 DNA is preserved here, 45 bases in frame from base 1.

Material for sequencing was PBMCs. The clonotype comes from a male donor in good health and CMV-seronegative. This chain is built from TRBV7-9 and TRBJ2-3; the central 12 bases match TRBD2. The CDR3 is CASSGTSGSTDTQYF. The DNA sequence is as follows: TGTGCCAGCAGCGGGACTAGCGGGAGCACAGATACGCAGTATTTT.